This T cell receptor beta chain was documented in a study of graft-versus-host responses after intestinal transplantation. Looking at the study overall: Recipients across the board were started on anti-thymocyte globulin induction, then kept on tacrolimus and steroids for around three years.

Concerning this clone itself: Its cognate antigen is unknown.

Study-wide results and limits: High graft-versus-host to host-versus-graft T cell clonal ratios marked allografts of patients with graft-donor macrochimerism.

Repertoires were generated with immunoSEQ multiplex PCR, while TCRdb's copy carries only in-frame clones and drops some. The sample yields about 97,000 clones, 90% seen once. This specimen was PBMCs, taken about 440 days after intestinal transplant. This receptor was obtained from a human patient who received an intestinal transplant, so some T cells may come from the graft donor.

CDR3 DNA: TGTGCCAGCAGCGCAGACAACTACGAGCAGTACTTC. Translation: CASSADNYEQYF. The rearrangement uses TRBV7-8 and TRBJ2-7; D not resolved. The CDR3 extends over 12 amino acids. Trimming pared 5 bases from V and 3 bases from J, leaving 8 bases between. Germline-derived CDR1 and CDR2 are SGHVS and FQNEAQ.